Listed here are 21 T cell receptor beta chains from one sample, sequenced in a study of blood T cells in healthy people across ages. A second PCR, run for about 6 to 11 cycles, used a sample-barcoded 5' primer plus a J-beta primer mix. MiXCR was run by TCRdb on the 5' RACE reads, yielding one entry per CDR3 protein. The sample has around 900,000 distinct CDR3 sequences; around 54% are singletons. Sequenced input: blood. The receptors come from a woman aged 55-69 years in good health.

In its sample, this clonotype was seen many times. The rearrangement links TRBV9 to TRBJ2-7, with 16 bases that match TRBD2. This CDR3 region has 15 residues. Losses at the gene ends were 2 bases for V and 4 bases for J; bases not matched to a gene: 0. Germline V gives CDR1 SGDLS, CDR2 YYNGEE. Here the CDR3 DNA reads TGTGCCAGCAGCGTGGGACTAGCGGGAGGGTACGAGCAGTACTTC. Amino acid sequence: CASSVGLAGGYEQYF.

This clonotype has a handful of counts. The rearrangement uses TRBV4-2 and TRBJ2-5; tentatively, D is TRBD1 or TRBD2 (6 bases each). Trimming cost V 1 base and J 0 bases, with 15 bases left between them. The CDR3 is 17 residues long. CDR1 and CDR2 (germline): LGHNA, YNFKEQ. CDR3 in amino acids: CASSQVSRRGNQETQYF. The CDR3 DNA follows: TGTGCCAGCAGCCAAGTCTCCAGGAGGGGGAACCAAGAGACCCAGTACTTC.

This clonotype was observed a single time. The V call is TRBV20-1, the J call TRBJ2-3; 13 bases fit TRBD2. Per germline, CDR1 DFQATT and CDR2 SNEGSKA (reference sequence). This CDR3 spans 17 amino acids. J gave up 6 bases and V 1 base, and 10 bases lay outside the gene matches. The CDR3 protein is CSARVIRTSGSRDTQYF. The CDR3 coding sequence is TGCAGTGCTAGAGTGATCAGGACTAGCGGGAGTAGGGATACGCAGTATTTT.

In its sample, this clonotype was seen once. The V and J genes are TRBV9 and TRBJ1-2; 9 bases are a match to TRBD1. CDR3 length: 15 residues. Looked up from germline, CDR1 is SGDLS and CDR2 is YYNGEE. The trim removed 0 bases at V and 4 bases at J, leaving 4 bases unmatched. The CDR3 sequence: CASSVDRGPSYGYTF. CDR3 nucleotides: TGTGCCAGCAGCGTAGACAGGGGGCCGAGCTATGGCTACACCTTC. The whole variable domain, remainder taken from reference TRBV9 and TRBJ1-2, is DSGVTQTPKHLITATGQRVTLRCSPRSGDLSVYWYQQSLDQGLQFLIQYYNGEERAKGNILERFSAQQFPDLHSELNLSSLELGDSALYFCASSVDRGPSYGYTFGSGTRLTVV.

There are a few counts of this clonotype. The chain uses TRBV7-8 and TRBJ2-5; D gene unclear. The V gene's germline CDR1 is SGHVS and CDR2 FQNEAQ. The V end lost 5 bases, the J end lost 5 bases, and 9 bases lay between the germline ends. There are 12 residues in the CDR3. CDR3 sequence reads: CASSRDSETQYF. CDR3 DNA: TGTGCCAGCAGCCGAGACTCGGAGACCCAGTACTTC.

Only one count was recorded for this clonotype. Germline is not matched at one junction end, which may reflect a read error. The chain combines TRBV27 with TRBJ2-3; no firm D call. The germline gives CDR1 MNHEY, CDR2 SMNVEV (reference sequence). This CDR3 is built from 13 residues. CDR3 in amino acids: CVSSLASTDTQYF. In nucleotides, the CDR3 is TGTGTCAGCAGTTTAGCTAGCACAGATACGCAGTATTTT.

The chain links TRBV2 to TRBJ2-1; 7 positions match TRBD2. The germline CDR1 and CDR2 sequences are SNHLY and FYNNEI. The CDR3 is 13 residues long. The trim removed 8 bases at V and 8 bases at J, leaving 9 bases unmatched. Here the CDR3 reads CASEREVADEQFF. For the CDR3, the DNA is TGTGCCAGCGAACGGGAGGTTGCAGATGAGCAGTTCTTC.

The chain is built from TRBV18 and TRBJ2-7, with D possibly TRBD1 on 5 matching bases. The J call may be wrong; the DNA end is better matched by TRBJ2-5. CDR1 is KGHSH, CDR2 LQKENI, per germline. The CDR3 consists of 15 residues. DNA of the CDR3: TGTGCCAGCTCACCCACAGGACCCTCCCAAGAGACCCAGTACTTC. Translation: CASSPTGPSQETQYF.

In its sample, this clonotype was seen once. The chain is built from TRBV28 and TRBJ1-1; D unclear. V lost 6 bases and J 6 bases, leaving 8 bases between the germline ends. The CDR3 consists of 11 residues. The germline V gene encodes CDR1 MDHEN and CDR2 SYDVKM. In DNA form, the CDR3 reads TGTGCCAGCAGATACCGGGCTGAAGCTTTCTTT. Its protein is CASRYRAEAFF.

The chain links TRBV20-1 to TRBJ2-1, with 7 bases that match TRBD1. The germline gives CDR1 DFQATT, CDR2 SNEGSKA (reference sequence). The CDR3 runs 16 residues. Trimming cost V 6 bases and J 3 bases; bases outside gene matches: 14. The DNA of the CDR3 is TGCAGTGCAGAGACCCCCGGGACAGTCTTCTACAATGAGCAGTTCTTC. Translation: CSAETPGTVFYNEQFF.

Turning to this clonotype: At one end the junction does not follow the germline gene, possibly because of a read error. This rearrangement joins TRBV28 to TRBJ2-7; no reliable D call. The germline V gene encodes CDR1 MDHEN and CDR2 SYDVKM. The CDR3 consists of 14 residues. In DNA form, the CDR3 reads TGTACCAGCAGTTTACGGCCGCTCTCCTACGAGCAGTACTTC. Amino acids: CTSSLRPLSYEQYF.

This chain connects TRBV7-8 to TRBJ2-3; TRBD2 might be the D (5 bases). Germline CDR1 reads SGHVS; CDR2 reads FQNEAQ. CDR3 length: 15 residues. Between the trimmed V and J ends, which lost 3 bases and 2 bases, there was a span of 12 bases. The CDR3 bases are TGTGCCAGCAGCTTCGGGGAACAGTCCACAGATACGCAGTATTTT. Amino acid sequence: CASSFGEQSTDTQYF.

The CDR3 loop is CASSPTGEDQPQHF. DNA of the CDR3: TGTGCCAGCAGCCCGACAGGGGAGGATCAGCCCCAGCATTTT. The J gene is TRBJ1-5, the V gene TRBV4-2; 8 bases are shared with TRBD1. Germline-derived CDR1 and CDR2 are LGHNA and YNFKEQ. V shed 4 bases and J 5 bases; nucleotides not matched to a gene: 4. The CDR3 has 14 amino acids.

V and J are TRBV5-6 and TRBJ2-3; 8 bases align to TRBD2. Germline values: CDR1 SGHDT, CDR2 YYEEEE. This CDR3 has 17 amino acids. The V segment lost 0 bases and the J segment 0 bases; nucleotides outside the gene matches: 6. This CDR3 reads CASSLVVAGPSTDTQYF. CDR3 DNA sequence: TGTGCCAGCAGCTTGGTAGTAGCGGGACCTAGCACAGATACGCAGTATTTT.

The chain uses TRBV30 and TRBJ2-7, with D hard to call. V was shortened by 8 bases and J by 2 bases, with 10 bases between the two germline ends. CDR3 length equals 11 residues. Germline V gives CDR1 GTSNPN, CDR2 SVGIG (reference sequence). CDR3 nucleotides: TGTGCCGGGAAGGGTACCTACGAGCAGTACTTC. This codes for CAGKGTYEQYF.

The chain recombines TRBV6-2 or TRBV6-3 with TRBJ2-7; 10 nucleotides align to TRBD2. V was clipped by 7 bases and J by 4 bases; unmatched bases: 7. In germline, CDR1 is MNHEY, CDR2 SVGEGT. There are 14 residues in the CDR3. The CDR3 loop is CASKLSSGSYEQYF. In nucleotides, the CDR3 is TGTGCCAGCAAACTTTCTAGCGGGAGTTACGAGCAGTACTTC.

This clonotype was counted a few times. This chain connects TRBV20-1 to TRBJ2-7; 7 bases map to TRBD2. Germline V gene data show CDR1 as DFQATT and CDR2 as SNEGSKA (reference sequence). The ends lost 4 bases at V and 1 base at J; junction bases unmatched: 7. There are 14 residues in the CDR3. CDR3 sequence reads: CSAKTGTISYEQYF. In DNA, the CDR3 is TGCAGTGCTAAAACCGGGACTATTTCCTACGAGCAGTACTTC.

This chain joins TRBV7-8 and TRBJ2-7; 9 nucleotides line up with TRBD2. CDR1 is SGHVS, CDR2 FQNEAQ, per germline. Trimming cost V 2 bases and J 2 bases; bases outside gene matches: 7. This CDR3 has 16 amino acids. CDR3 protein: CASSLPLAGQTYEQYF. CDR3 coding DNA: TGTGCCAGCAGCTTACCTCTAGCGGGACAGACCTACGAGCAGTACTTC.

CDR3 protein: CASSYDWGYTF. DNA of the CDR3: TGTGCCAGCTCCTACGACTGGGGCTACACCTTC. The chain combines TRBV3-1 with TRBJ1-2, with D unresolved. The CDR3 runs to 11 residues. The germline V and J ends were trimmed by 8 bases and 8 bases, with 12 bases remaining between them. The germline V gene encodes CDR1 LGHDT and CDR2 YNNKEL (reference sequence).

This clonotype was recorded a few times. The chain employs TRBV7-2 and TRBJ2-3; no firm D call. V was cut by 1 base and J by 9 bases, with 14 bases left in between. The germline V gene encodes CDR1 SGHTA and CDR2 FQGNSA. This CDR3 region has 14 residues. CDR3 in DNA: TGTGCCAGCAGCTTAGAAGGCACCGTTATCACGCAGTATTTT. It encodes CASSLEGTVITQYF.

CDR3 sequence: CASSSPRATNTGELFF. The CDR3 bases are TGTGCCAGCAGCAGTCCCAGGGCGACGAACACCGGGGAGCTGTTTTTT. V gene TRBV6-2 or TRBV6-3 combines with J gene TRBJ2-2, with D tentatively TRBD1 (5 bases). The germline V gene has CDR1 MNHEY and CDR2 SVGEGT. V lost 6 bases, J lost 0 bases, and 14 bases lay in between. This CDR3 has 16 residues.